This T cell receptor (beta chain) was sequenced for a study of immune characterization of retroperitoneal liposarcoma. This clonotype was detected once. The J segment lost 4 bases and the V segment lost 5 bases, leaving 10 bases of the junction unmatched. The CDR3 contains 15 residues. The germline V gene has CDR1 SGHVS and CDR2 FNYEAQ. In TCRdb, the PCR reads were re-called with MiXCR into one record per CDR3 protein. The table has approximately 13,000 distinct CDR3 sequences, over 45% seen once. The sequencing input was tumor tissue. The genes are TRBV7-6 and TRBJ1-2; 7 positions match TRBD1. This sequence was found in a female donor with retroperitoneal liposarcoma. CDR3 loop: CASSSGQDPIYGYTF. The DNA of the CDR3 is TGTGCCAGCAGCAGCGGACAGGATCCTATCTATGGCTACACCTTC.